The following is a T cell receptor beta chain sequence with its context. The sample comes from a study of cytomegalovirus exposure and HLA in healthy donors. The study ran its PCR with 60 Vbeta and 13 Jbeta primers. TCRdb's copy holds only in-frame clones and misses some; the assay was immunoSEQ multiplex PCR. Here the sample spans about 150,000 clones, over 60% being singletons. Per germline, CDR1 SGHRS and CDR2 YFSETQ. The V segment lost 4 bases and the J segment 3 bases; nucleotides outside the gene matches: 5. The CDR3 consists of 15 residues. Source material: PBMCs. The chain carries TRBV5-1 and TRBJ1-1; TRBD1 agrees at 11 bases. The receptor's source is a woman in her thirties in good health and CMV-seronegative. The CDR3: CASSRGQGADTEAFF. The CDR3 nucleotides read TGCGCCAGCAGCCGAGGACAGGGGGCGGACACTGAAGCTTTCTTT.